This TCR beta chain was captured by sequencing in a study of beta chain features in type 1 diabetes. Whole-study context: Patients looked much like healthy donors when it came to age, gender and cell yields. Study-wide results and limits: It was not settled here whether HLA type affects TCRB rearrangement. Highly expressing activated T cells could be over-counted with a cDNA template. A moderate, significant TCRB CDR3 shortening appeared in type 1 diabetes across four CD4+ subsets.

Details on this clone: Its antigen is still unknown.

The CDR3 runs to 13 residues. Germline CDR1 reads SNHLY; CDR2 reads FYNNEI. Heparinised blood was drawn once per donor, averaging roughly 110 mL. The entirety of the isolated RNA underwent reverse transcription, so expressed TCRB transcripts were sequenced. Data came from immunoSEQ multiplex PCR; TCRdb stores just in-frame clones and leaves some out. Of 150,000 to 200,000 clones listed, roughly 63% were seen once; the top ten hold around 0.08%. The sequence came from a man aged 30 to 39 with type 1 diabetes. The rearrangement joins TRBV2 to TRBJ2-5; D possibly corresponds to TRBD2 (5 bases). The last part of the DNA fits TRBJ2-7 better; the J call may be wrong. The sample comprised naive CD4+ T cells from blood. The CDR3 coding sequence is TGTGCCAATGCAAGAGGACTTGCCTACGAGCAGTACTTC. This translates into CANARGLAYEQYF.